What follows describes a single TCR beta chain. The target antigen is unknown. This entry comes from a study of CD8+ T cells in alopecia areata. Whole-study context: At a dose of 5 to 10 mg twice daily, oral tofacitinib was given to treated patients.

Extracted RNA was reverse transcribed, and the resulting cDNA served as sequencing template. Profiled with immunoSEQ multiplex PCR; TCRdb holds only in-frame clones, not every one. The sample shows a few hundred thousand clones, roughly two fifths of them seen only once. Treatment denoted: oral pan-JAK inhibitor, 5-10 mg twice daily. Study conclusions and caveats: Scalp clonality, together with expanded CD8+ clones among the top 100, fell significantly with tofacitinib.

This CDR3 contains 15 residues. Trimming stripped 3 bases from V and 7 bases from J, with 19 bases between. Germline V lookup: CDR1 LGHNA, CDR2 YNFKEQ. Sample: CD4+ T cells sorted from blood, taken between weeks 30 and 35, from a patient treated with tofacitinib. This clonotype was sampled from a human donor with alopecia areata. The chain joins TRBV4-2 to TRBJ2-7; D is possibly TRBD1 (6 bases). The CDR3 DNA follows: TGTGCCAGCAGCCATTCCCCCCCGGGACATCGGGAGCAGTACTTC. Amino acids: CASSHSPPGHREQYF.